The 2 T cell receptor beta chains below come from one sample, sequenced in a study of T cells expressing NK-cell markers. TCRdb reprocessed the 5' RACE reads and keeps a single row for each CDR3 protein, giving no DNA. The sample totals around 380,000 distinct CDR3 sequences. The specimen sequenced was blood T cells: a sorted CD56 or NKG2C T cell subset, CD4+ or CD8+ T cells, or bulk PBMC T cells (not recorded which). The receptors derive from a woman in her forties or fifties in good health.

The chain combines TRBV3-1 with TRBJ2-2; as DNA is missing, the TRBD2 call by TCRdb cannot be tested. The CDR3 has 16 amino acids. Germline V gene data show CDR1 as LGHDT and CDR2 as YNNKEL (reference sequence). The CDR3 region is CASSQVIAGFTGELFF.

The genes are TRBV10-3 and TRBJ2-7; no DNA is available, so the TRBD2 call from TCRdb remains unchecked. The CDR3 has 13 amino acids. CDR1 ENHRY and CDR2 SYGVKD come from the germline V gene. The CDR3 here is CAISPSRANEQYF.